These 25 T cell receptor beta chains share one sample of origin, sequenced in a study of blood T cell repertoires in COVID-19. Using immunoSEQ multiplex PCR, the repertoire was profiled, and TCRdb retains in-frame clones only, with some absent. Here the sample spans around 320,000 clones, about 90% being singletons. Sample: PBMCs or T cells enriched from blood (not recorded which). The source of these receptors is a woman aged 18-29 years with acute COVID-19.

This clone occurred once. The J gene is TRBJ2-3, the V gene TRBV28; TRBD2 is a possible D gene (6 bases). The CDR3 has 16 amino acids. The V and J ends lost 6 bases and 0 bases respectively, with 16 bases between them. Looked up from germline, CDR1 is MDHEN and CDR2 is SYDVKM. The CDR3 loop reads CASRLTGGTSTDTQYF. DNA of the CDR3: TGTGCCAGCAGGCTCACAGGAGGGACTAGCACAGATACGCAGTATTTT. Full variable domain (missing parts from reference TRBV28 and TRBJ2-3): DVKVTQSSRYLVKRTGEKVFLECVQDMDHENMFWYRQDPGLGLRLIYFSYDVKMKEKGDIPEGYSVSREKKERFSLILESASTNQTSMYLCASRLTGGTSTDTQYFGPGTRLTVL.

The V call is TRBV29-1, the J call TRBJ1-2; 8 nucleotides align to TRBD1. V was pared by 1 base and J by 6 bases, with 7 bases of the junction left unmatched. The CDR3 spans 14 residues. The germline CDR1 and CDR2 sequences are SQVTM and ANQGSEA. Here the CDR3 reads CSVEGRDRSHGYTF. The CDR3 region has the DNA TGCAGCGTTGAAGGGAGGGACAGGTCGCATGGCTACACCTTC.

The chain couples TRBV28 to TRBJ1-6; D unresolved. This CDR3 is 13 amino acids long. The germline V gene has CDR1 MDHEN and CDR2 SYDVKM. V was cut by 7 bases and J by 13 bases, with 17 bases left in between. The CDR3 protein is CASNSPPRRPLHF. CDR3 DNA: TGTGCCAGCAACTCCCCCCCCAGGCGTCCCCTCCACTTT.

This sequence joins TRBV18 and TRBJ2-7, with D possibly being TRBD2 (7 bases). Germline V CDR1 and CDR2: KGHSH, LQKENI. The CDR3 length is 16 residues. Trimming took off 3 bases at V and 3 bases at J, with 18 bases between the two ends. CDR3 region: CASSPTWGLADYEQYF. The CDR3 nucleotides are TGTGCCAGCTCACCTACCTGGGGGCTAGCGGACTACGAGCAGTACTTC.

V and J are TRBV3-1 (or the pseudogene TRBV3-2) and TRBJ1-1, with a tentative D call TRBD1 (6 bases). Deletions cut 0 bases from V and 1 base from J, with 6 bases between. CDR1 and CDR2 (germline): LGHDT, YNNKEL (reference sequence). This CDR3 contains 14 residues. CDR3 in amino acids: CASSQEDRNTEAFF. DNA for the CDR3: TGTGCCAGCAGCCAAGAGGACAGGAACACTGAAGCTTTCTTT.

This chain connects TRBV9 to TRBJ1-2; D may be TRBD1 (6 bases). Germline V lookup: CDR1 SGDLS, CDR2 YYNGEE. Trimming took off 4 bases at V and 0 bases at J, with 10 bases between the two ends. The CDR3 runs to 14 residues. The CDR3 is CASSPQGTNYGYTF. The CDR3 DNA reads TGTGCCAGCAGCCCCCAGGGGACTAACTATGGCTACACCTTC.

The V call is TRBV5-3, the J call TRBJ2-7, with 8 nucleotides matching TRBD2. TRBV5-3 has ORF status, its function being uncertain. The CDR3 runs to 13 residues. The V and J ends lost 3 bases and 3 bases, in that order; junction bases with no gene match: 2. The CDR3 loop reads CARSSGGNYEQYF. The CDR3 coding sequence is TGTGCCAGAAGCTCGGGGGGGAACTACGAGCAGTACTTC.

The chain recombines TRBV2 with TRBJ2-1; 10 nucleotides line up with TRBD1. Germline-derived CDR1 and CDR2 are SNHLY and FYNNEI. This CDR3 is built from 14 residues. Trimming cost V 6 bases and J 6 bases; bases outside gene matches: 5. The CDR3 region is CASSPGQGINEQFF. CDR3 in DNA: TGTGCCAGCAGCCCGGGACAGGGGATCAATGAGCAGTTCTTC.

The chain is built from TRBV6-5 and TRBJ2-2; 9 bases fit TRBD1. With V trimmed by 6 bases and J by 1 base, 3 bases remained unmatched. The length of the CDR3 is 15 residues. CDR1 is MNHEY and CDR2 is SVGAGI in the germline V gene. CDR3 bases: TGTGCCAGCAGACGGACAGGGGTGAACACCGGGGAGCTGTTTTTT. This encodes CASRRTGVNTGELFF.

The chain combines TRBV9 with TRBJ1-4; D perhaps matches TRBD1 (5 bases). This CDR3 region has 15 residues. The V gene lost 0 bases and the J gene lost 8 bases, with 14 bases spanning the gap. Germline V gives CDR1 SGDLS, CDR2 YYNGEE. CDR3 coding DNA: TGTGCCAGCAGCGTAGCAACGGGGGAATGGGAAAAACTGTTTTTT. Protein product: CASSVATGEWEKLFF.

This sequence joins TRBV7-2 and TRBJ2-1; 14 bases are shared with TRBD2. Germline CDR1 SGHTA, CDR2 FQGNSA. Unmatched junction bases numbered 2, after V lost 3 bases and J lost 7 bases. The CDR3 has 15 amino acids. The CDR3 here is CASSLTSGRENEQFF. CDR3 nucleotides: TGTGCCAGCAGCTTGACTAGCGGGAGGGAGAATGAGCAGTTCTTC.

This sequence joins TRBV18 and TRBJ2-2; weak D call: TRBD2 (5 bases). This CDR3 is 14 amino acids long. CDR1 KGHSH and CDR2 LQKENI come from the germline V gene. Trimming cost V 6 bases and J 1 base, with 9 bases left between them. The CDR3 nucleotides read TGTGCCAGCTCGGGCAGCGGGAACACCGGGGAGCTGTTTTTT. This translates into CASSGSGNTGELFF.

The rearrangement uses TRBV7-2 and TRBJ1-1; tentative D call: TRBD1 (6 bases). Germline lookup yields CDR1 SGHTA and CDR2 FQGNSA. The CDR3 length is 17 residues. The V end lost 2 bases, the J end lost 5 bases, and 21 bases lay between the germline ends. The CDR3 DNA reads as TGTGCCAGCAGCTTACCTAAGCTGGGGGGGCGAGAGACTGAAGCTTTCTTT. This sequence encodes CASSLPKLGGRETEAFF.

This rearrangement joins TRBV3-1 (or the pseudogene TRBV3-2) to TRBJ2-3; D not certain. Trimming took 1 base from V and 2 from J, leaving 10 bases between them. This CDR3 region has 15 residues. Germline CDR1 LGHDT, CDR2 YNNKEL (reference sequence). The chain's CDR3 is CASSQGGSSTDTQYF. The CDR3 bases are TGTGCCAGCAGCCAAGGCGGCTCATCCACAGATACGCAGTATTTT.

The chain has TRBV5-4 and TRBJ2-1; 10 bases match TRBD2. The CDR3 is 15 residues long. V was clipped by 3 bases and J by 0 bases; unmatched bases: 0. Germline V gives CDR1 SGHNT, CDR2 YYREEE (reference sequence). CDR3 protein: CASSSSGSSYNEQFF. The CDR3 region has the DNA TGTGCCAGCAGCTCTAGCGGGAGCTCCTACAATGAGCAGTTCTTC.

As for this clone: The same CDR3 arises from other DNA sequences in this sample as well. V usage is TRBV6-5 and J usage is TRBJ1-1, with D perhaps TRBD1 (6 bases). The germline V gene has CDR1 MNHEY and CDR2 SVGAGI. The CDR3 extends over 12 amino acids. V was trimmed by 9 bases and J by 2 bases, leaving 10 bases between them. As DNA, the CDR3 is TGTGCCAGTAGCAGGGGAAACACTGAAGCTTTCTTT. Protein: CASSRGNTEAFF.

This chain joins TRBV2 and TRBJ1-5; weak D call: TRBD1 (6 bases). The V end was cut by 8 bases, the J end by 7 bases, with 15 bases between. The CDR3 extends over 13 amino acids. Per germline, CDR1 SNHLY and CDR2 FYNNEI. CDR3 nucleotide sequence: TGTGCCAGCGGGGAACAGGGTGTACAGCCCCAGCATTTT. It yields the protein CASGEQGVQPQHF.

This clone was seen more than once but under ten times. The chain links TRBV10-3 to TRBJ1-1; 7 nucleotides agree with TRBD1. Trimming cost V 6 bases and J 0 bases; bases outside gene matches: 1. The CDR3 is made up of 13 amino acids. CDR1 and CDR2 (germline): ENHRY, SYGVKD. The CDR3 protein is CAIRGTVNTEAFF. Written as DNA, the CDR3 is TGTGCCATCAGGGGGACAGTGAACACTGAAGCTTTCTTT.

This clone appeared a few times. The rearrangement uses TRBV29-1 and TRBJ2-1, with 8 bases aligning to TRBD1. Unmatched junction bases numbered 13, after V lost 6 bases and J lost 9 bases. The CDR3 sequence is 14 residues long. Germline CDR1 and CDR2: SQVTM and ANQGSEA. CDR3 coding DNA: TGCAGCGTCGGAAGGGGGACAGGTTACGCTGAGCAGTTCTTC. This translates into CSVGRGTGYAEQFF.

J is TRBJ2-1 and V is TRBV7-3, with 10 bases that match TRBD2. The CDR3 runs 16 residues. Germline V CDR1 and CDR2: SGHTA, FQGTGA. V lost 2 bases, J lost 8 bases, and 9 bases stayed unmatched. CDR3 in amino acids: CASSLGSGRASYEQFF. CDR3 nucleotides: TGTGCCAGCAGCTTAGGGAGCGGGAGGGCCTCATATGAGCAGTTCTTC.

The chain recombines TRBV10-3 with TRBJ1-5; 9 bases map to TRBD1. The CDR3 sequence is 14 residues long. The V and J ends lost 4 bases and 9 bases, in that order; junction bases with no gene match: 7. Germline loops: CDR1 ENHRY, CDR2 SYGVKD. The CDR3 sequence is CAISVGQGLGPQHF. CDR3 nucleotide sequence: TGTGCCATCAGTGTAGGACAGGGGTTGGGGCCCCAGCATTTT.

The rearrangement links TRBV5-6 to TRBJ2-7; D is undetermined. V was clipped by 2 bases and J by 2 bases, with 14 bases between them. This CDR3 is 15 amino acids long. Per germline, CDR1 SGHDT and CDR2 YYEEEE. In DNA form, the CDR3 reads TGTGCCAGCAGCTTAACACCCTCTTCGACCTACGAGCAGTACTTC. Residues: CASSLTPSSTYEQYF.

V is TRBV5-4 and J is TRBJ1-4; no clear D. V lost 1 base to trimming and J lost 8 bases, with 9 bases between them. The CDR3 has 13 residues. Germline CDR1 and CDR2: SGHNT and YYREEE (reference sequence). The CDR3 sequence: CASSLWMEEKLFF. CDR3 bases: TGTGCCAGCAGCTTGTGGATGGAGGAAAAACTGTTTTTT.

The J gene is TRBJ1-2, the V gene TRBV9, with 11 bases aligning to TRBD1. Per the germline V gene, CDR1 is SGDLS and CDR2 is YYNGEE. Trimming removed 1 base from V and 8 bases from J; junction bases left unmatched: 7. The CDR3 runs to 15 residues. The CDR3 loop reads CASSVNSGTGGGYTF. In DNA, the CDR3 is TGTGCCAGCAGCGTAAATTCCGGGACAGGGGGAGGCTACACCTTC.

This clone was seen only a few times. The V gene is TRBV6-1, the J gene TRBJ1-5; D is ambiguous. This CDR3 region has 15 residues. V was clipped by 2 bases and J by 6 bases, with 14 bases between them. Germline V CDR1 and CDR2: MNHNS, SASEGT. The CDR3, as DNA: TGTGCCAGCAGTGAAAGAGGCTTAGGTAGTCAGCCCCAGCATTTT. This translates into CASSERGLGSQPQHF.